The clone carrying this T cell receptor (beta chain) occurred a few times. Its matching antigen is unknown. With the Oncomine TCR Beta short-read assay, DNA from cultured CD4+ T cells was sequenced. MiXCR, applied by TCRdb to the PCR reads, yields one record per CDR3 protein. The profile shows 15,000 to 20,000 distinct CDR3 sequences, roughly 54% of them singletons. These data come from a study of vaccination and CD4 T cells after COVID-19. As for treatment: 10-day PBMC culture with coronavirus spike peptide pools or control peptides (ViraFEST assay). Per-well cultures of under 2.5 million PBMCs received 9 to 10 IU/ml IL-2 and 10 ug/ml peptide pools. The sequencing sample was made of CD4+ T cells from blood, cultured in vitro. This TCR derives from a human donor who had recovered from COVID-19.

The CDR3 spells CASSDLTASPQHF. The CDR3 nucleotides read TGTGCCAGCAGTGACTTGACGGCCTCGCCCCAGCATTTT. The chain couples TRBV6-2 or TRBV6-3 to TRBJ1-5, with D unclear. The CDR3 extends over 13 amino acids. Trimming pared 5 bases from V and 9 bases from J, leaving 14 bases between. CDR1 is MNHEY and CDR2 is SVGEGT in the germline V gene.